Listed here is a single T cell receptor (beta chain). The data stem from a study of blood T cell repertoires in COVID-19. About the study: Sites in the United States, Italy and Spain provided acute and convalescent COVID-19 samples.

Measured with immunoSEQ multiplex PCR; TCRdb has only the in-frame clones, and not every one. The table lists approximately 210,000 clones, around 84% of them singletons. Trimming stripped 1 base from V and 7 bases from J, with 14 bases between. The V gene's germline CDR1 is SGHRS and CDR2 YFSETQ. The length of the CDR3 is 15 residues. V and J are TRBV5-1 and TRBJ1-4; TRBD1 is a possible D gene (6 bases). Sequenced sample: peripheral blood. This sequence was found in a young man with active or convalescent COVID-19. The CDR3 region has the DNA TGCGCCAGCAGCTTGCAAGGGGGAAAGGGTGAAAAACTGTTTTTT. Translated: CASSLQGGKGEKLFF.